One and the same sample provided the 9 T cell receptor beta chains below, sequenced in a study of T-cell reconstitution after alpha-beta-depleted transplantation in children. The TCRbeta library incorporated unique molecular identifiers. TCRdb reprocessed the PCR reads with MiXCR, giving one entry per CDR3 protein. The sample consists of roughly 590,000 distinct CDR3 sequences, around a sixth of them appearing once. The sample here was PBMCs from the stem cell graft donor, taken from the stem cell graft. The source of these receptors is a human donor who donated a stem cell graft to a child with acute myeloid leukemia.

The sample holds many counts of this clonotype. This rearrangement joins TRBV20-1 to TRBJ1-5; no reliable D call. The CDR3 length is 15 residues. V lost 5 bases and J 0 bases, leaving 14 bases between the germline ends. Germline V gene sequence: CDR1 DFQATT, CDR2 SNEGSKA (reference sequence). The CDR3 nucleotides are TGCAGTGCTGGCCGGGAGCCCTATAGCAATCAGCCCCAGCATTTT. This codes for CSAGREPYSNQPQHF.

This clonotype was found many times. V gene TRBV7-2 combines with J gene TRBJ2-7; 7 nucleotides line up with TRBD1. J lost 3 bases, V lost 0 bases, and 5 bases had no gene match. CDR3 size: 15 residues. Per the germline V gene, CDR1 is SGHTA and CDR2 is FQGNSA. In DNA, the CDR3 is TGTGCCAGCAGCTTAGCCCGGCAGGGGGACTACGAGCAGTACTTC. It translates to CASSLARQGDYEQYF.

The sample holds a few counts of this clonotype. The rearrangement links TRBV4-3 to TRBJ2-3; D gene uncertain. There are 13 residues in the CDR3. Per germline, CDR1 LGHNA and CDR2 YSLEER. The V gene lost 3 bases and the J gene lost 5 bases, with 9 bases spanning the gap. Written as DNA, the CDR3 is TGCGCCAGCAGCCATGAAAGGCAAGATACGCAGTATTTT. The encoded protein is CASSHERQDTQYF.

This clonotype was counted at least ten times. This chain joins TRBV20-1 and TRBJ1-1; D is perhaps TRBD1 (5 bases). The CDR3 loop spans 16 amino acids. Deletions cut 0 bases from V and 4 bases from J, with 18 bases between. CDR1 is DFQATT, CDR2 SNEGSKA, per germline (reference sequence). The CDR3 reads CSARDGLVPRGTEAFF. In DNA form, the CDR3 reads TGCAGTGCTAGAGATGGGCTGGTCCCTAGGGGCACTGAAGCTTTCTTT.

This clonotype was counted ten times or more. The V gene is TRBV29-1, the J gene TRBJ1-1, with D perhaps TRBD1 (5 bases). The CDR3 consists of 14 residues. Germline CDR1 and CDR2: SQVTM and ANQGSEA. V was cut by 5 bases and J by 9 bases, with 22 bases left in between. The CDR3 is CSVFRLMGGSQAFF. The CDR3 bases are TGCAGCGTTTTCCGCTTGATGGGGGGATCCCAAGCTTTCTTT. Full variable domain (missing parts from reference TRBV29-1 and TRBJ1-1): SAVISQKPSRDICQRGTSLTIQCQVDSQVTMMFWYRQQPGQSLTLIATANQGSEATYESGFVIDKFPISRPNLTFSTLTVSNMSPEDSSIYLCSVFRLMGGSQAFFGQGTRLTVV.

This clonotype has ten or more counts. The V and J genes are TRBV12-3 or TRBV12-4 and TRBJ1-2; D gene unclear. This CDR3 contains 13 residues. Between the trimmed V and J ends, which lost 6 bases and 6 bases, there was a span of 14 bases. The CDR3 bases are TGTGCCAGCAGCCTCCCTCGGGATCATGGCTACACCTTC. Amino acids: CASSLPRDHGYTF.

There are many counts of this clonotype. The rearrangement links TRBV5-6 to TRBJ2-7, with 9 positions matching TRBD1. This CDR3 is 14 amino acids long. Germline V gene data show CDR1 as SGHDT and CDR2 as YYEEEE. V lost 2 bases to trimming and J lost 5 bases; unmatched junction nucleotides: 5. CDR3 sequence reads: CASSLTTGGNEQYF. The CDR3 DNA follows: TGTGCCAGCAGCTTAACAACAGGGGGCAACGAGCAGTACTTC.

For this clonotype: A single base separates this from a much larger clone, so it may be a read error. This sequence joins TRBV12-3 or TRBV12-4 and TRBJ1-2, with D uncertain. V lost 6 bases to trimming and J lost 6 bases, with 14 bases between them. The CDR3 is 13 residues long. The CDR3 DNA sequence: TGTGCCAGCAGCCCTCTGGCGACCAATGGCTACACCTTC. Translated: CASSPLATNGYTF.

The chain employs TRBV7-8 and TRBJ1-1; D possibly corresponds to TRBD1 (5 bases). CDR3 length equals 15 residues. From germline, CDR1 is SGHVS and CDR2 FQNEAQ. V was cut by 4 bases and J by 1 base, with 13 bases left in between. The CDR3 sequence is CASSSPTGPNTEAFF. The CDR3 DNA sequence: TGTGCCAGCAGCTCCCCCACGGGGCCGAACACTGAAGCTTTCTTT.